The 5 T cell receptor beta chains presented below share a single source sample, sequenced in a study of persistence of HIV-infected CD4 T cells. The immunoSEQ assay was version 4, run in survey mode. Libraries were prepared by immunoSEQ multiplex PCR; TCRdb keeps only in-frame clonotypes and omits some of them. Here the sample spans roughly 48,000 clones, about 88% being singletons. The antigens of these receptors remain unknown. This nonspecific control used anti-CD3/anti-CD28 bead stimulation of CD4+ T cells. Responding CD4+ T cells were sorted by upregulation of both CD40 ligand and CD69. The sequences come from CD4+ T cells sorted from PBMCs after 18-hour stimulation, collected from a patient who received antiretroviral therapy. Receptors originate from an adult woman with HIV who was CMV-seropositive.

This clone was found a few times. This chain connects TRBV10-1 to TRBJ1-2; a weak D match, TRBD1 (6 bases). Trimming pared 8 bases from V and 2 bases from J, leaving 9 bases between. CDR3 length: 12 amino acids. CDR1 is WNHNN, CDR2 SYGVQD, per germline (reference sequence). CDR3 bases: TGCGCCAGCGGGGGGCCCAACTATGGCTACACCTTC. Amino acid sequence: CASGGPNYGYTF.

This chain joins TRBV9 and TRBJ1-1, with 12 bases that match TRBD1. The CDR3 contains 18 residues. Germline CDR1 and CDR2: SGDLS and YYNGEE. With V trimmed by 4 bases and J by 5 bases, 15 bases remained unmatched. The CDR3 DNA reads TGTGCCAGCAGCTCAGGAGGTCGGGACAGGGGGCGAAGGACTGAAGCTTTCTTT. It translates to CASSSGGRDRGRRTEAFF. Complete variable domain (other parts from reference TRBV9 and TRBJ1-1): DSGVTQTPKHLITATGQRVTLRCSPRSGDLSVYWYQQSLDQGLQFLIQYYNGEERAKGNILERFSAQQFPDLHSELNLSSLELGDSALYFCASSSGGRDRGRRTEAFFGQGTRLTVV.

The J gene is TRBJ1-2, the V gene TRBV19, with D perhaps matching TRBD1 (6 bases). Trimming pared 5 bases from V and 6 bases from J, leaving 25 bases between. Germline V CDR1 and CDR2: LNHDA, SQIVND (reference sequence). This CDR3 has 17 residues. In nucleotides, the CDR3 is TGTGCCAGTAGTCGCCGTGCGGGGGCCCAAGGGCGGAATGGCTACACCTTC. It codes for CASSRRAGAQGRNGYTF.

This chain connects TRBV12-1 to TRBJ2-7; TRBD1, the table's D call, was not compared with the DNA. TRBV12-1 is an annotated pseudogene. The CDR3 extends over 13 amino acids. CDR3 in DNA: TGTGCCAGCAGCACGGACAGGGGGAGCGAGCAGTACGTC. Translating gives CASSTDRGSEQYV.

The chain recombines TRBV19 with TRBJ2-6, with 7 bases aligning to TRBD1. With V trimmed by 6 bases and J by 0 bases, 17 bases remained unmatched. CDR3 length: 20 residues. Germline V lookup: CDR1 LNHDA, CDR2 SQIVND (reference sequence). The CDR3 DNA follows: TGTGCCAGTAGCGGATGGCGGAAGGACAGGTTCTACTCTGGGGCCAACGTCCTGACTTTC. Protein sequence: CASSGWRKDRFYSGANVLTF.